This T cell receptor beta chain was identified in a study of shared clonotypes between healthy human individuals. Terminally differentiated effector memory CD45RA+ cells were left out of the naive CD8 fraction, which was CD45RO-negative and positively selected for CCR7. J gave up 7 bases and V 0 bases, and 13 bases lay outside the gene matches. The CDR3 is 17 residues long. Germline CDR1 and CDR2: SQVTM and ANQGSEA. The assay ran at deep level. Clones were sequenced by immunoSEQ multiplex PCR, and TCRdb holds only the in-frame ones, with some missing. The table shows millions of clones, with around 96% occurring only once.

This clonotype originated in a man between 18 and 29 years old in good health. This chain connects TRBV29-1 to TRBJ2-1; the match to TRBD2 covers 9 bases. The specimen was naive CD8+ T cells sorted from blood. The CDR3 DNA sequence: TGCAGCGTTGAAGACTTCGAGCTAGCGGGACGCTTGAATGAGCAGTTCTTC. This translates into CSVEDFELAGRLNEQFF.